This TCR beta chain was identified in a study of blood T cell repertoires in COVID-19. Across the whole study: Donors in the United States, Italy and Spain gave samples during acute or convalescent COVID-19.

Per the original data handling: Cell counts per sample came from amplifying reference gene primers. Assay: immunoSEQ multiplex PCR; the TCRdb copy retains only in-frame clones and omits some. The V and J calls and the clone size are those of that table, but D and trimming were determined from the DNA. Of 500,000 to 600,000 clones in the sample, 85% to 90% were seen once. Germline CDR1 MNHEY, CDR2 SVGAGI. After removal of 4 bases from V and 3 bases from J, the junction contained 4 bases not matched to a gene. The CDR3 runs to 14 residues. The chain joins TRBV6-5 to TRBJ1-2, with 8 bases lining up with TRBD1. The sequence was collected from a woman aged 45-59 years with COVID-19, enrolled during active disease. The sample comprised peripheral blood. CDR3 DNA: TGTGCCAGCAGTTCCCAGGGGGCAGACTATGGCTACACCTTC. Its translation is CASSSQGADYGYTF.